Here is one T cell receptor (beta chain) with its context. What it binds is not known. Data came from immunoSEQ multiplex PCR; TCRdb stores just in-frame clones and leaves some out. The table includes about 66,000 clones, 76% detected once. In the ViraFEST assay, antigen-specific CD4+ clonotypes were identified by expansion after peptide-pool stimulation. Scientists isolated CD4+ T cells after a roughly nine-day culture period ended. All study participants received two doses of BNT162b2 or mRNA-1273 vaccine. The vaccine recipients had no prior SARS-CoV-2 infection, with negative nucleocapsid antibodies. This sample is part of a study of vaccination effects on CD4 cells after COVID-19. The V end lost 4 bases, the J end lost 13 bases, and 23 bases lay between the germline ends. This CDR3 spans 14 amino acids. From germline, CDR1 is SGHRS and CDR2 YFSETQ.

Material: CD4+ T cells from PBMCs cultured with HCoV-OC43 spike peptides, obtained after COVID-19 vaccination. Regarding subset: HCoV-OC43 spike overlapping peptide pool stimulation. V is TRBV5-1 and J is TRBJ1-2; TRBD1 might be the D (6 bases). This TCR derives from a human donor who received a COVID-19 vaccine. CDR3 sequence reads: CASSSTGTRGDCTF. The CDR3 bases are TGCGCCAGCAGCAGTACCGGGACAAGGGGGGATTGCACCTTC.